The 5 T cell receptor beta chains in this list originate from one sample, sequenced in a study of blood T cells in healthy people across ages. For the second PCR, which ran for about 7 to 11 cycles, a sample-barcoded 5' primer and a J-beta primer mix were used. TCRdb ran MiXCR on the 5' RACE reads and lists one entry per CDR3 protein. The table records about 640,000 distinct CDR3 sequences, approximately 59% of them present only once. Sequences were obtained from blood. These receptors were collected from a man in his 60s in good health.

This clonotype was observed once. The chain combines TRBV29-1 with TRBJ2-5, with D possibly TRBD1 on 5 matching bases. Per the germline V gene, CDR1 is SQVTM and CDR2 is ANQGSEA. Trimming pared 7 bases from V and 3 bases from J, leaving 15 bases between. The CDR3 contains 13 residues. The CDR3 protein is CSGTTTGKETQYF. For the CDR3, the DNA is TGCAGCGGTACGACAACAGGAAAAGAGACCCAGTACTTC.

This clonotype was seen only a few times. The chain employs TRBV12-3 or TRBV12-4 and TRBJ1-1; TRBD1 matches 8 bases. With V trimmed by 5 bases and J by 5 bases, 7 bases remained unmatched. This CDR3 region has 14 residues. CDR3 nucleotide sequence: TGTGCCAGCAGTACGACAGGGGCCGGAACTGAAGCTTTCTTT. As protein: CASSTTGAGTEAFF.

V gene TRBV12-3 or TRBV12-4 combines with J gene TRBJ2-3, with D perhaps matching TRBD2 (7 bases). The CDR3 totals 16 residues. With 1 base removed from V and 3 bases from J, the gap between germline ends came to 14 bases. This CDR3 reads CASSLGGGGTTDTQYF. DNA of the CDR3: TGTGCCAGCAGTTTAGGCGGCGGGGGCACTACAGATACGCAGTATTTT.

CDR3 loop: CASSAGGPQVQTQYF. CDR3 nucleotides: TGTGCCAGCAGCGCCGGGGGGCCCCAGGTACAGACCCAGTACTTC. The rearrangement joins TRBV7-8 to TRBJ2-5; TRBD2 might be the D (7 bases). CDR1 is SGHVS and CDR2 is FQNEAQ in the germline V gene. The CDR3 sequence is 15 residues long. The ends were cut back, 5 bases at V and 6 bases at J, with 19 bases in the middle.

The J gene is TRBJ2-7, the V gene TRBV6-2 or TRBV6-3; 8 positions agree with TRBD1. CDR1 and CDR2 (germline): MNHEY, SVGEGT. The CDR3 sequence is 14 residues long. The trim removed 6 bases at V and 0 bases at J, leaving 4 bases unmatched. CDR3 bases: TGTGCCAGCAGGCGACAGGGGCGCTCCTACGAGCAGTACTTC. Translation: CASRRQGRSYEQYF.